The TCR beta chain described here comes from a study of shared clonotypes between healthy human individuals (dated by TCRdb to about 2020). A note on the overall study: The cohort included a few men and a couple of women between 18 and 49 years of age. Per donor, leukapheresis produced somewhere between about 0.8 and 9.5 billion PBMCs. For each donor, CD4 naive and CD4 memory were each given three plates, CD8 naive was given two plates, and CD8 memory was given one plate. Blood TCR repertoires of five healthy adults were deeply sequenced to estimate repertoire size and the extent of clonotype sharing between individuals. Libraries were prepared and TCR repertoires were sequenced by different laboratories using diverse techniques, in order to increase sequencing depth and limit assay-specific biases. Study-wide conclusions, independent of this receptor: Compared with non-shared clonotypes, the clonotypes found in all four sorted-subset donors had higher generation probabilities. Pairwise subsampling led to the expectation that sequencing depth would affect the degree of clonotype sharing among donors. Rarefaction of sorted-subset datasets indicated incomplete sequencing despite the large sequencing depth. Only blood was sampled, and tissue TCR repertoires likely differ from those in blood. The small number of donors limited the genetic and exposure-history diversity represented. Naive subsets generally had larger estimated clonotype richness than memory subsets did. Across a few donors, roughly 5.4% of naive CD4, 3.5% of naive CD8, about 2.3% of memory CD4, and approximately 0.4% of memory CD8 clonotypes were shared.

Points on this clone: The antigen it binds to is not known. No base quality information exists; no much larger clone differs at one position.

TCR CDR3 regions were amplified from genomic DNA by multiplex PCR using the deep immunoSEQ assay. Extracted genomic DNA from each cell subset was spread evenly across all wells of several immunoSEQ 96-well plates, with each plate serving as a replicate. For sorted subsets, about 200 ng genomic DNA, equal to about 30,000 T cell genomes, was loaded into each replicate PCR. Purified libraries were measured with a Qubit 3.0 fluorometer, size-checked on a Bioanalyzer 2100, and measured again with the KAPA Library Quantification kit. Each immunoSEQ 96-well plate was sequenced on its own single-read 150-cycle Illumina NextSeq 550 flow cell. Per the source publication's procedure: Because only junctional sequences without quality scores were contained in the immunoSEQ output, filtering matching that applied to full-length reads could not be performed. Sequences were annotated with PyIR, a Python wrapper for IgBLAST v1.9, using IMGT germline references to assign V/J genes and CDR3. Reads were filtered out if the reads had weak V/J assignments (E-value above 1e-6), no CDR3, stop codons, out-of-frame junctions, or ambiguous translated residues. V3J clonotypes were defined as sequences sharing the same inferred V gene, J gene, and CDR3 amino acid sequence. Percentage overlap between repertoires was calculated by dividing the number of shared unique clonotypes by the size of the smaller repertoire. Repertoire richness was assessed with RTK rarefaction, the Chao1 estimator, and Recon v2.1 estimates of unobserved clonotypes. OLGA was used to compute generation probabilities for all TCRbeta clonotypes that the gDNA method yielded from several donors. In its TCRdb copy, this immuneACCESS table keeps in-frame sequences only and misses some clones. Where compared with another copy, unresolved V genes explain less than half of these, and the others have no known cause. V and J calls plus clone size are reproduced from that table; the DNA served to infer D and trimming. This sample holds approximately 2.5 million clones; around nine tenths were observed only once. Over 0.12% of the sample lies in the top ten.

The donors were healthy, HIV-negative adults with no recently reported acute infections or vaccinations. All donors were Caucasian adults living in Nashville, Tennessee, USA. CD4+ T cells were enriched by magnetic negative selection, after which naive cells were positively selected on CD45RA and the negative fraction was taken as the memory subset. Blood was collected by leukapheresis, and PBMCs were isolated by Ficoll-Histopaque density gradient centrifugation and then cryopreserved in liquid nitrogen vapor phase. Analytical flow cytometry was used to check the purity and quantity of each magnetically sorted T cell population. Genomic DNA was isolated from each sorted fraction and quantified by UV absorbance on a Nanodrop 2000c. Material for sequencing was naive CD4+ T cells sorted from blood. The label giving this sample's cell subset or site can be read as: CD45RA+ positively selected. This sequence originates from a man in his late teens or twenties in good health.

The CDR3 protein: CASSPIPSGRPPTGELFF. The DNA sequence is TGTGCCAGTAGTCCTATTCCTAGCGGGAGGCCACCAACCGGGGAGCTGTTTTTT. This sequence uses TRBV19 and TRBJ2-2, and TRBD2 aligns with 11 junction nucleotides. Its CDR3 holds 18 amino acids, cysteine through phenylalanine. Only the CDR3 part of the read is kept: 54 bases, read in frame from the first base. Unmatched junction bases come to 13, with V trimmed by 5 bases and J by 5 bases. In the germline V gene (reference sequence), CDR1 corresponds to LNHDA and CDR2 to SQIVND.